What follows are 10 T cell receptor beta chains derived from one specimen sequenced in a study of cytomegalovirus exposure and HLA in healthy donors. Only in-frame clones appear in the TCRdb table, and some are missing; sequencing was by immunoSEQ multiplex PCR. Here the sample spans roughly 73,000 clones, roughly 94% being singletons. The sequenced sample consisted of PBMCs. Every receptor here comes from a man younger than 35 in good health and CMV-seropositive.

The chain recombines TRBV27 with TRBJ1-1; a weak D match, TRBD1 (5 bases). This CDR3 is built from 14 residues. Germline assignment: CDR1 MNHEY and CDR2 SMNVEV (reference sequence). V lost 2 bases and J 4 bases, leaving 11 bases between the germline ends. In DNA, the CDR3 is TGTGCCAGCAGTTTACAGGGTTGGGGCACTGAAGCTTTCTTT. Protein sequence: CASSLQGWGTEAFF.

This clone was seen once. V is TRBV28 and J is TRBJ2-3; D might be TRBD1 (5 bases). The germline V and J ends were trimmed by 2 bases and 2 bases, with 8 bases remaining between them. The germline V gene has CDR1 MDHEN and CDR2 SYDVKM. There are 14 residues in the CDR3. CDR3 amino acids: CASSLGRVTDTQYF. The DNA of the CDR3 is TGTGCCAGCAGTTTAGGCAGGGTCACAGATACGCAGTATTTT.

The chain uses TRBV28 and TRBJ2-1, with D perhaps matching TRBD2 (6 bases). The germline V gene has CDR1 MDHEN and CDR2 SYDVKM. Trimming removed 5 bases from V and 2 bases from J, with 19 bases in between. The CDR3 has 17 amino acids. The CDR3 loop is CASSPPFSGGPYNEQFF. The CDR3 DNA sequence: TGTGCCAGCAGTCCACCGTTTAGCGGAGGCCCCTACAATGAGCAGTTCTTC. Based on the CDR3 plus reference TRBV28 and TRBJ2-1, the full variable domain is DVKVTQSSRYLVKRTGEKVFLECVQDMDHENMFWYRQDPGLGLRLIYFSYDVKMKEKGDIPEGYSVSREKKERFSLILESASTNQTSMYLCASSPPFSGGPYNEQFFGPGTRLTVL.

The rearrangement uses TRBV9 and TRBJ2-6; TRBD1 aligns across 9 bases. Trimming at V came to 3 bases and at J to 2 bases, leaving 3 bases not matched to a gene. CDR1 and CDR2 from the germline V gene are SGDLS and YYNGEE. This CDR3 has 16 residues. This chain's CDR3 is CASSETGGAGANVLTF. DNA of the CDR3: TGTGCCAGCAGCGAAACAGGGGGCGCTGGGGCCAACGTCCTGACTTTC.

Here the CDR3 reads CASSGRQGIKTKNGYTF. The DNA of the CDR3 is TGTGCCAGCAGCGGACGACAGGGGATTAAGACTAAGAATGGCTACACCTTC. V is TRBV9 and J is TRBJ1-2, with TRBD1 identical over 8 bases. Germline V gene sequence: CDR1 SGDLS, CDR2 YYNGEE. V dropped 3 bases and J dropped 6; count of bases not matched to a gene: 16. CDR3 length: 17 amino acids.

The chain uses TRBV30 and TRBJ2-7; 10 bases line up with TRBD2. This CDR3 has 14 amino acids. The germline CDR1 and CDR2 sequences are GTSNPN and SVGIG (reference sequence). After removal of 5 bases from V and 1 base from J, the junction contained 5 bases not matched to a gene. The DNA for the CDR3 is TGTGCCTGGCAGCGGGAGGGCCTGTCCTACGAGCAGTACTTC. Amino acids: CAWQREGLSYEQYF.

The V gene is TRBV29-1, the J gene TRBJ1-2, with D possibly being TRBD1 (5 bases). The CDR3 covers 14 residues. Germline CDR1 and CDR2: SQVTM and ANQGSEA. CDR3 in DNA: TGCAGGCGACCGGGACGGAGGGCCGGCTACGGCTACACCTTC. Translated, it gives CRRPGRRAGYGYTF.

The chain combines TRBV5-5 with TRBJ2-3; 8 bases map to TRBD1. From germline, CDR1 is SGHKS and CDR2 YYEKEE (reference sequence). The CDR3 runs to 17 residues. J was trimmed by 1 base and V by 2 bases; bases with no gene match: 9. CDR3 in amino acids: CASSFKDRGKGTDTQYF. The CDR3 nucleotides read TGTGCCAGCAGCTTCAAAGACAGGGGAAAGGGCACAGATACGCAGTATTTT.

The V call is TRBV28, the J call TRBJ1-4, with D perhaps matching TRBD1 (5 bases). Trimming removed 3 bases from V and 8 bases from J, with 10 bases in between. Germline loops: CDR1 MDHEN, CDR2 SYDVKM. CDR3 length equals 13 residues. The CDR3 sequence: CASSFWGREKLFF. CDR3 coding DNA: TGTGCCAGCAGTTTTTGGGGGAGGGAAAAACTGTTTTTT.

CDR3 residues: CASSLLSEQFF. The CDR3 coding sequence is TGTGCCAGCAGTTTACTCTCCGAGCAGTTCTTC. The gene calls are TRBV28 and TRBJ2-1, with D uncertain. This CDR3 contains 11 residues. V dropped 2 bases and J dropped 10 bases, with 6 bases sitting between them. CDR1 and CDR2 from the germline V gene are MDHEN and SYDVKM.